These 5 T cell receptor beta chains came from one sample sequenced in a study of blood T cell repertoires in COVID-19. The protocol was immunoSEQ multiplex PCR, while the TCRdb copy is restricted to in-frame clones and leaves out a portion. The sample lists 270,000 or so clones, around 89% seen once, with 4.6% in the top ten. Sequenced material: peripheral blood. All receptors derive from a middle-aged man with acute or convalescent COVID-19.

J is TRBJ2-3 and V is TRBV24-1; 10 bases fit TRBD1. The junction had 10 bases not matched to a gene; V was cut back by 4 bases and J by 4 bases. The CDR3 contains 17 residues. From germline, CDR1 is KGHDR and CDR2 SFDVKD. The CDR3 protein is CATSDYGGQGRPDTQYF. CDR3 DNA sequence: TGTGCCACCAGTGACTATGGGGGACAGGGGCGGCCAGATACGCAGTATTTT.

V and J are TRBV6-2 or TRBV6-3 and TRBJ1-5; 7 bases are shared with TRBD1. The CDR3 runs to 16 residues. CDR1 is MNHEY and CDR2 is SVGEGT in the germline V gene. The junction had 7 bases not matched to a gene; V was cut back by 0 bases and J by 5 bases. The CDR3 loop is CASSYSLDRVDQPQHF. The CDR3 DNA reads as TGTGCCAGCAGTTACTCTTTAGACAGGGTGGATCAGCCCCAGCATTTT.

This clone was picked up a small number of times. Here the CDR3 reads CASSLDRGQSYTF. The DNA for the CDR3 is TGCGCCAGCAGCTTGGACAGGGGGCAGAGCTACACCTTC. V gene TRBV5-1 combines with J gene TRBJ1-2; 9 bases map to TRBD1. This CDR3 spans 13 amino acids. Germline lookup yields CDR1 SGHRS and CDR2 YFSETQ. Trimming removed 0 bases from V and 9 bases from J; junction bases left unmatched: 3.

This clone showed up just once. J is TRBJ2-7 and V is TRBV24-1, with TRBD2 identical over 9 bases. Germline assignment: CDR1 KGHDR and CDR2 SFDVKD. CDR3 length: 16 amino acids. The J segment lost 2 bases and the V segment lost 4 bases, leaving 8 bases of the junction unmatched. CDR3 DNA sequence: TGTGCCACCAGTGAATCCGGGACTAGCTCCACCTACGAGCAGTACTTC. As protein: CATSESGTSSTYEQYF.

This chain links TRBV28 with TRBJ1-1; 7 nucleotides align to TRBD1. V lost 6 bases and J lost 4; bases outside the gene matches: 5. CDR1 MDHEN and CDR2 SYDVKM come from the germline V gene. The CDR3 has 13 amino acids. CDR3 region: CASSLDRATEAFF. CDR3 coding DNA: TGTGCCAGCAGCCTCGACAGGGCCACTGAAGCTTTCTTT.